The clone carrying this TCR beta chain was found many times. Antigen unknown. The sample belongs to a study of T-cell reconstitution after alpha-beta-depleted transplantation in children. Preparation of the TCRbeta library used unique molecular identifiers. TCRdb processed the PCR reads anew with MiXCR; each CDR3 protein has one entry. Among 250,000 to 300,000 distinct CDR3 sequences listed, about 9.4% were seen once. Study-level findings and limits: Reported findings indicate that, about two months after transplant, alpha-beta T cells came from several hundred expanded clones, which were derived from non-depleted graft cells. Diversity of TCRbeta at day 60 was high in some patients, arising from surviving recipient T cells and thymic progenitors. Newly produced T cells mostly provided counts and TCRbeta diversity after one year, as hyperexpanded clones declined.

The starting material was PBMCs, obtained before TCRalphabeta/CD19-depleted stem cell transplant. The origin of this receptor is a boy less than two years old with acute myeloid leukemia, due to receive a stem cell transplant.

CDR3 bases: TGTGCCAGCAGCTTGGCGGGGGGACGCAACTATGGCTACACCTTC. This encodes CASSLAGGRNYGYTF. This rearrangement joins TRBV5-4 to TRBJ1-2; D may be TRBD1 (5 bases). The CDR3 has 15 residues. Germline V CDR1 and CDR2: SGHNT, YYREEE (reference sequence). V was pared by 0 bases and J by 2 bases, with 11 bases between. Looking up the rest from reference TRBV5-4 and TRBJ1-2 gives the full variable domain: ETGVTQSPTHLIKTRGQQVTLRCSSQSGHNTVSWYQQALGQGPQFIFQYYREEENGRGNFPPRFSGLQFPNYSSELNVNALELDDSALYLCASSLAGGRNYGYTFGSGTRLTVV.